The 30 T cell receptor beta chains below all came from one sample that was sequenced in a study of beta chain features in type 1 diabetes (dated by TCRdb to the late 2010s). The paper's findings and limits, for the study overall: A moderate but significant shortening of TCRB CDR3 length was observed in type 1 diabetes patients in all four CD4+ subsets.

These receptors' antigens are unknown. Libraries were constructed by the immunoSEQ multiplex PCR assay. The High Capacity cDNA Reverse Transcription Kit was used to reverse transcribe all of the isolated RNA, meaning that expressed TCRB transcripts were what got sequenced. TCRdb provides this immuneACCESS table in a form limited to in-frame rearrangements. Some clones are lacking; in checked studies, under half of them reflect an unresolved V gene, and why the rest are absent is not known. This sample has over 150,000 clones in its table, and around 8.4% of those were observed once. 0.54% of the sample comes from the top ten. Sequenced material: central memory CD4+ T cells from blood. These receptors came from a woman aged 18 to 35 with type 1 diabetes.

This clone occurred a few times. Within the sample, other DNA sequences also encode this same CDR3. This sequence joins TRBV5-1 and TRBJ1-4; 7 positions match TRBD1. The germline V gene encodes CDR1 SGHRS and CDR2 YFSETQ. V dropped 3 bases and J dropped 4; count of bases not matched to a gene: 3. The CDR3 runs 14 residues. CDR3 bases: TGCGCCAGCAGCTCCGACAGGGTTAATGAAAAACTGTTTTTT. It translates to CASSSDRVNEKLFF. Complete variable domain (other parts from reference TRBV5-1 and TRBJ1-4): KAGVTQTPRYLIKTRGQQVTLSCSPISGHRSVSWYQQTPGQGLQFLFEYFSETQRNKGNFPGRFSGRQFSNSRSEMNVSTLELGDSALYLCASSSDRVNEKLFFGSGTQLSVL.

This clone was detected a few times. The chain has TRBV28 and TRBJ2-7; D possibly corresponds to TRBD1 (5 bases). The ends were cut back, 8 bases at V and 10 bases at J, with 21 bases in the middle. The CDR3 runs 13 residues. The germline V gene has CDR1 MDHEN and CDR2 SYDVKM. The CDR3 nucleotides read TGTGCCAGCGGAGATTCAGGGTTCCTCGGTCAGTACTTC. The encoded protein is CASGDSGFLGQYF.

In this sample, this clone turned up a few times. The chain uses TRBV6-5 and TRBJ2-3; D possibly corresponds to TRBD1 (5 bases). Germline-derived CDR1 and CDR2 are MNHEY and SVGAGI. V was trimmed by 7 bases and J by 4 bases, leaving 9 bases between them. The CDR3 contains 12 residues. Written as DNA, the CDR3 is TGTGCCAGCAAACCGACAGCAGATACGCAGTATTTT. It is translated as CASKPTADTQYF.

The rearrangement uses TRBV15 and TRBJ2-3; 7 bases line up with TRBD2. The germline gives CDR1 LNHNV, CDR2 YYDKDF (reference sequence). The CDR3 runs to 16 residues. V gave up 0 bases and J gave up 0 bases; unmatched junction bases: 3. CDR3 coding DNA: TGTGCCACCAGCAGAGATCGCGGGAGAAGCACAGATACGCAGTATTTT. Its translation is CATSRDRGRSTDTQYF.

The chain uses TRBV5-1 and TRBJ2-7; D is perhaps TRBD1 (6 bases). CDR1 and CDR2 from the germline V gene are SGHRS and YFSETQ. The CDR3 loop spans 14 amino acids. Trimming took 0 bases from V and 5 from J, leaving 12 bases between them. The CDR3 here is CASSLGNRENEQYF. In DNA, the CDR3 is TGCGCCAGCAGCTTGGGGAACAGGGAGAACGAGCAGTACTTC.

This clone was counted many times. Other DNA sequences from this sample encode an identical CDR3 as well. V and J are TRBV5-4 and TRBJ2-5; TRBD1 might be the D (5 bases). V was shortened by 2 bases and J by 3 bases, with 8 bases between the two germline ends. Germline-derived CDR1 and CDR2 are SGHNT and YYREEE (reference sequence). This CDR3 is 13 amino acids long. The CDR3 DNA is TGTGCCAGCAGCTTAGGGGCCGAAGAGACCCAGTACTTC. This gives the protein CASSLGAEETQYF.

In its sample, this clone was seen a few times. The chain uses TRBV2 and TRBJ1-1; D unclear. The germline CDR1 and CDR2 sequences are SNHLY and FYNNEI. This CDR3 is 14 amino acids long. The germline V and J ends were trimmed by 2 bases and 2 bases, with 9 bases remaining between them. The CDR3 loop reads CASSEPQVNTEAFF. As DNA, the CDR3 is TGTGCCAGCAGTGAACCCCAGGTTAACACTGAAGCTTTCTTT.

There are a few counts of this clone. This sequence joins TRBV11-2 and TRBJ1-6, with TRBD1 matching 9 bases. The CDR3 covers 13 residues. With V trimmed by 3 bases and J by 10 bases, 1 base remained unmatched. The germline CDR1 and CDR2 sequences are SGHAT and FQNNGV. The CDR3 coding sequence is TGTGCCAGCAGCTTTGGACAGGGGTCACCCCTCCACTTT. The encoded protein is CASSFGQGSPLHF. The whole variable domain, remainder taken from reference TRBV11-2 and TRBJ1-6, is EAGVAQSPRYKIIEKRQSVAFWCNPISGHATLYWYQQILGQGPKLLIQFQNNGVVDDSQLPKDRFSAERLKGVDSTLKIQPAKLEDSAVYLCASSFGQGSPLHFGNGTRLTVT.

A few counts support this clone. This chain uses TRBV20-1 with TRBJ2-7, with D uncertain. CDR3 length equals 8 residues. The germline V and J ends were trimmed by 4 bases and 9 bases, with 4 bases remaining between them. Germline CDR1 and CDR2: DFQATT and SNEGSKA (reference sequence). The CDR3 DNA follows: TGCAGTGCTAACAGGCAGTACTTC. Protein sequence: CSANRQYF.

There are a few counts of this clone. V gene TRBV6-5 combines with J gene TRBJ2-7, with D maybe TRBD1 (6 bases). The CDR3 sequence is 12 residues long. The germline V and J ends were trimmed by 6 bases and 2 bases, with 8 bases remaining between them. CDR1 and CDR2 from the germline V gene are MNHEY and SVGAGI. In DNA form, the CDR3 reads TGTGCCAGCAGACAGGGAACCTACGAGCAGTACTTC. This codes for CASRQGTYEQYF.

This clone was picked up a small number of times. The V call is TRBV4-2, the J call TRBJ2-6, with a tentative D call TRBD1 (5 bases). Between the trimmed V and J ends, which lost 2 bases and 2 bases, there was a span of 16 bases. The CDR3 runs 18 residues. Germline CDR1 and CDR2: LGHNA and YNFKEQ. This CDR3 reads CASSQLQGDLAGANVLTF. The CDR3 coding sequence is TGTGCCAGCAGCCAACTCCAGGGCGATTTGGCTGGGGCCAACGTCCTGACTTTC.

The V and J genes are TRBV7-6 and TRBJ2-5; weak D call: TRBD2 (5 bases). The CDR3 covers 14 residues. Trimming cost V 0 bases and J 4 bases, with 9 bases left between them. Per the germline V gene, CDR1 is SGHVS and CDR2 is FNYEAQ. The CDR3 DNA is TGTGCCAGCAGCTTAGCGGGAGAGGGAGAGACCCAGTACTTC. Protein product: CASSLAGEGETQYF.

The chain uses TRBV18 and TRBJ2-7; 9 bases fit TRBD1. The CDR3 has 15 amino acids. Germline values: CDR1 KGHSH, CDR2 LQKENI. V was clipped by 6 bases and J by 0 bases; unmatched bases: 6. CDR3 in amino acids: CASSAPGQGSYEQYF. The DNA of the CDR3 is TGTGCCAGCTCCGCACCGGGACAGGGCTCCTACGAGCAGTACTTC.

This clone was detected a few times. The chain has TRBV7-2 and TRBJ1-2; D possibly corresponds to TRBD1 (5 bases). Trimming pared 1 base from V and 3 bases from J, leaving 12 bases between. The CDR3 spans 15 residues. Germline CDR1 SGHTA, CDR2 FQGNSA. The CDR3 DNA sequence: TGTGCCAGCAGCTTAGTGGTAGGGGCAGACTATGGCTACACCTTC. The encoded protein is CASSLVVGADYGYTF. The full variable domain, with the rest looked up from reference TRBV7-2 and TRBJ1-2, is GAGVSQSPSNKVTEKGKDVELRCDPISGHTALYWYRQSLGQGLEFLIYFQGNSAPDKSGLPSDRFSAERTGGSVSTLTIQRTQQEDSAVYLCASSLVVGADYGYTFGSGTRLTVV.

This clone was recorded at least ten times. This chain connects TRBV7-2 to TRBJ2-7, with D possibly being TRBD2 (6 bases). Trimming stripped 0 bases from V and 6 bases from J, with 15 bases between. The CDR3 extends over 15 amino acids. Germline CDR1 SGHTA, CDR2 FQGNSA. The CDR3 here is CASSLAETRRLEQYF. DNA for the CDR3: TGTGCCAGCAGCTTAGCGGAGACTAGAAGGCTCGAGCAGTACTTC.

In this sample, this clone turned up a few times. This chain connects TRBV7-8 to TRBJ2-3, with 8 bases matching TRBD2. The J segment lost 2 bases and the V segment lost 2 bases, leaving 6 bases of the junction unmatched. The CDR3 has 16 amino acids. Germline assignment: CDR1 SGHVS and CDR2 FQNEAQ. The CDR3 loop reads CASSLRAGGNTDTQYF. CDR3 DNA sequence: TGTGCCAGCAGCTTAAGGGCGGGGGGAAACACAGATACGCAGTATTTT.

The chain uses TRBV6-6 and TRBJ2-7, with unresolved D. This CDR3 has 13 residues. Germline loops: CDR1 MNHNY, CDR2 SVGAGI (reference sequence). The V gene lost 2 bases and the J gene lost 2 bases, with 7 bases spanning the gap. CDR3 DNA sequence: TGTGCCAGCAGTTACAGCTTCACCTACGAGCAGTACTTC. As protein: CASSYSFTYEQYF.

This clone came up a few times. The CDR3 is CASSSGQAYSSGNTIYF. The CDR3, as DNA: TGTGCCAGCAGTTCTGGACAGGCTTATTCCTCTGGAAACACCATATATTTT. The chain recombines TRBV28 with TRBJ1-3, with TRBD1 matching over 7 bases. Germline V gives CDR1 MDHEN, CDR2 SYDVKM. Unmatched junction bases numbered 9, after V lost 4 bases and J lost 0 bases. This CDR3 has 17 amino acids.

This clone was counted between two and nine times. V is TRBV5-6 and J is TRBJ2-5; a possible D gene is TRBD1 (6 bases). CDR1 is SGHDT and CDR2 is YYEEEE in the germline V gene. Trimming took off 0 bases at V and 5 bases at J, with 11 bases between the two ends. The CDR3 sequence is 14 residues long. For the CDR3, the DNA is TGTGCCAGCAGCTTGGGAACAGGGTATGAGACCCAGTACTTC. Protein product: CASSLGTGYETQYF.

The gene calls are TRBV18 and TRBJ2-1, with TRBD1 identical over 9 bases. Per the germline V gene, CDR1 is KGHSH and CDR2 is LQKENI. J was trimmed by 1 base and V by 2 bases; bases with no gene match: 6. This CDR3 is 17 amino acids long. The CDR3 reads CASSPALGQGSYNEQFF. In DNA form, the CDR3 reads TGTGCCAGCTCACCAGCTCTAGGACAGGGGTCCTACAATGAGCAGTTCTTC. The whole variable domain, filled in from reference TRBV18 and TRBJ2-1, reads NAGVMQNPRHLVRRRGQEARLRCSPMKGHSHVYWYRQLPEEGLKFMVYLQKENIIDESGMPKERFSAEFPKEGPSILRIQQVVRGDSAAYFCASSPALGQGSYNEQFFGPGTRLTVL.

The chain couples TRBV29-1 to TRBJ2-3; 10 nucleotides agree with TRBD2. Germline lookup yields CDR1 SQVTM and CDR2 ANQGSEA. V dropped 4 bases and J dropped 5; count of bases not matched to a gene: 12. This CDR3 is built from 16 residues. CDR3 loop: CSVGFRLAGVKDTQYF. The CDR3 region has the DNA TGCAGCGTTGGGTTCAGGCTAGCGGGAGTAAAAGATACGCAGTATTTT.

This clone appeared a few times. The chain joins TRBV12-5 to TRBJ2-1; D is perhaps TRBD2 (6 bases). V lost 1 base, J lost 9 bases, and 10 bases lay in between. Germline lookup yields CDR1 LGHNT and CDR2 FRNRAP. The CDR3 has 13 amino acids. CDR3 in amino acids: CASGLGWGVEQFF. CDR3 in DNA: TGTGCTAGTGGTTTGGGGTGGGGGGTTGAGCAGTTCTTC. The whole variable domain, filled in from reference TRBV12-5 and TRBJ2-1, reads DARVTQTPRHKVTEMGQEVTMRCQPILGHNTVFWYRQTMMQGLELLAYFRNRAPLDDSGMPKDRFSAEMPDATLATLKIQPSEPRDSAVYFCASGLGWGVEQFFGPGTRLTVL.

The V and J genes are TRBV9 and TRBJ2-3; 9 bases are a match to TRBD1. This CDR3 has 15 residues. V shed 4 bases and J 4 bases; nucleotides not matched to a gene: 7. Germline V gives CDR1 SGDLS, CDR2 YYNGEE. This chain's CDR3 is CASSLRTGEADTQYF. CDR3 in DNA: TGTGCCAGCAGCCTCCGGACAGGGGAGGCAGATACGCAGTATTTT.

This clone came up a few times. The chain has TRBV5-4 and TRBJ1-3; weak D call: TRBD1 (6 bases). Per germline, CDR1 SGHNT and CDR2 YYREEE (reference sequence). With 1 base removed from V and 4 bases from J, the gap between germline ends came to 6 bases. The CDR3 is 13 amino acids. CDR3 coding DNA: TGTGCCAGCAGCTTGACAGGGGGAAACACCATATATTTT. This encodes CASSLTGGNTIYF.

There are a few counts of this clone. The chain combines TRBV29-1 with TRBJ2-1; TRBD2 might be the D (6 bases). CDR3 length: 14 amino acids. CDR1 is SQVTM and CDR2 is ANQGSEA in the germline V gene. CDR3 bases: TGCACCGGAACGGGCGGGATCTCCTACAATGAGCAGTTCTTC. This encodes CTGTGGISYNEQFF.

This clone turned up a few times. The chain has TRBV11-2 and TRBJ2-4; TRBD1 matches 7 bases. J gave up 8 bases and V 7 bases, and 8 bases lay outside the gene matches. Germline values: CDR1 SGHAT, CDR2 FQNNGV. The CDR3 extends over 13 amino acids. The CDR3 sequence is CASTQDRTDIQYF. The CDR3 nucleotides read TGTGCCAGCACCCAGGACAGGACGGACATTCAGTACTTC.

The chain links TRBV4-2 to TRBJ2-6; 9 nucleotides align to TRBD1. The CDR3 is 17 amino acids. With 3 bases clipped from V and 1 base from J, the junction kept 4 bases outside the gene matches. Germline CDR1 LGHNA, CDR2 YNFKEQ. The CDR3 bases are TGTGCCAGCAGCCAGGCGGGACAGGGTTCTGGGGCCAACGTCCTGACTTTC. Translated: CASSQAGQGSGANVLTF.

This clone was seen a handful of times. The V and J genes are TRBV9 and TRBJ2-1; possible D gene TRBD1, 6 bases. Trimming pared 7 bases from V and 5 bases from J, leaving 25 bases between. Germline CDR1 is SGDLS and CDR2 is YYNGEE. The CDR3 runs 17 residues. The CDR3 DNA is TGTGCCAGCGGCGGGCCTTGGGGGCTAGCCAAGAACAATGAGCAGTTCTTC. Protein product: CASGGPWGLAKNNEQFF.

This clone was counted between two and nine times. The chain is built from TRBV27 and TRBJ1-1, with TRBD1 matching 10 bases. The CDR3 is 15 residues long. The germline V gene encodes CDR1 MNHEY and CDR2 SMNVEV (reference sequence). V was clipped by 3 bases and J by 4 bases; unmatched bases: 5. CDR3 sequence reads: CASSLRDRGFTEAFF. Here the CDR3 DNA reads TGTGCCAGCAGTTTGAGGGACAGGGGTTTCACTGAAGCTTTCTTT.

This clone was recorded a few times. For the CDR3, the DNA is TGTGCCAGCAGCTTAGGGGGCAGGACAGGGTGGAACACCATATATTTT. Translated: CASSLGGRTGWNTIYF. The V and J genes are TRBV7-2 and TRBJ1-3, with 8 positions matching TRBD1. The V segment lost 1 base and the J segment 7 bases; nucleotides outside the gene matches: 9. The CDR3 contains 16 residues. Germline-derived CDR1 and CDR2 are SGHTA and FQGNSA.